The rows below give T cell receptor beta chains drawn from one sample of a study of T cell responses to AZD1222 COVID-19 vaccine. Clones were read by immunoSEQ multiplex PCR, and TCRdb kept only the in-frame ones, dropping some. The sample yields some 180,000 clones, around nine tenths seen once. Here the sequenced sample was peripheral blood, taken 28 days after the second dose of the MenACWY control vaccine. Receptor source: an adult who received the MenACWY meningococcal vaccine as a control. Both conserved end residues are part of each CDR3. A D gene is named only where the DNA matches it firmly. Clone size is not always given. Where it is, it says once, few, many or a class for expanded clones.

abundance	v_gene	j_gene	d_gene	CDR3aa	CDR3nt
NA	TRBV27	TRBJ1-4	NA	CASSVGGATNEKLFF	TGTGCCAGCAGCGTAGGGGGGGCAACTAATGAAAAACTGTTTTTT
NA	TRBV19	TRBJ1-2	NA	CASSKAGQGYTF	TGTGCCAGTAGTAAGGCAGGGCAAGGCTACACCTTC
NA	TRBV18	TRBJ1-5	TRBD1	CASSPDRAAQPQHF	TGTGCCAGCTCACCGGACAGGGCCGCCCAGCCCCAGCATTTT
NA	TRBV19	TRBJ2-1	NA	CASSIDFLGTGADWEQFF	TGTGCCAGTAGTATAGATTTCCTCGGGACGGGAGCCGATTGGGAGCAGTTCTTC
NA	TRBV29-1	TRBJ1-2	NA	CSVPSNYGYTF	TGCAGCGTTCCCAGCAACTATGGCTACACCTTC
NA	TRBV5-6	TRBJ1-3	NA	CASGPRRGVSGNTIYF	TGTGCCAGCGGCCCACGAAGGGGGGTGTCTGGAAACACCATATATTTT
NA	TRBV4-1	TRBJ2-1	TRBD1	CASSQDATGKGNEQFF	TGCGCCAGCAGCCAAGACGCGACAGGGAAAGGCAATGAGCAGTTCTTC
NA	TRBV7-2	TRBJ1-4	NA	CASSLGGVPGATNEKLFF	TGTGCCAGCAGCTTAGGAGGAGTTCCGGGTGCAACTAATGAAAAACTGTTTTTT
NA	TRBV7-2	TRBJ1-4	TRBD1	CASSHRDREKLFF	TGTGCCAGCAGCCACCGGGACAGGGAAAAACTGTTTTTT
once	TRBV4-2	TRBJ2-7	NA	CASSQGDGGGYEQYF	TGTGCCAGCAGCCAAGGGGACGGCGGCGGCTACGAGCAGTACTTC
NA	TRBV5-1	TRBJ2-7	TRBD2	CASSASGRASYEQYF	TGCGCCAGCAGCGCCAGCGGGAGGGCCTCCTACGAGCAGTACTTC
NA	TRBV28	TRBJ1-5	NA	CASSLLAQGQPQHF	TGTGCCAGCAGTTTATTGGCTCAAGGTCAGCCCCAGCATTTT
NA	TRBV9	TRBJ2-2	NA	CASSPGTVANTGELFF	TGTGCCAGCAGCCCCGGGACGGTCGCGAACACCGGGGAGCTGTTTTTT
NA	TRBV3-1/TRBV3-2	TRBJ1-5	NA	CASSQGRVGQPQHF	TGTGCCAGCAGCCAAGGTAGGGTTGGGCAGCCCCAGCATTTT
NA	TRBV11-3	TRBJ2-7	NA	CASSVKQGNGSYEQYF	TGTGCCAGCAGCGTCAAACAGGGAAACGGCTCCTACGAGCAGTACTTC
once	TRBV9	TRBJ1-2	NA	CASSTRGNQVNYGYTF	TGTGCCAGCAGCACCCGAGGAAACCAAGTCAACTATGGCTACACCTTC
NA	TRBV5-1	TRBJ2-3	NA	CASSTEGRPSSTQYF	TGCGCCAGCAGCACGGAAGGCCGGCCGTCGAGTACGCAGTATTTT
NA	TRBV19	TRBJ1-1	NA	CASSVGGGKAFF	TGTGCCAGTAGTGTTGGGGGCGGTAAAGCTTTCTTT
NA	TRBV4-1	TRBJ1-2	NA	CASSQRGFYGYTF	TGCGCCAGCAGCCAGAGGGGGTTCTATGGCTACACCTTC
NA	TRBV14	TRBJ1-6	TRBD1	CASSLSGTGSPLHF	TGTGCCAGCAGCCTATCCGGGACAGGTTCACCCCTCCACTTT
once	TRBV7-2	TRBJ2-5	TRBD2	CASRSGGLAGFGETQYF	TGTGCCAGCAGATCAGGGGGACTAGCGGGATTCGGGGAGACCCAGTACTTC
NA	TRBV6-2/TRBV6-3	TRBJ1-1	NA	CASSTRKQGTEAFF	TGTGCCAGCAGTACGCGGAAACAGGGCACTGAAGCTTTCTTT
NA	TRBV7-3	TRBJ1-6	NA	CASSLRGASYNSPLHF	TGTGCCAGCAGCCTTCGGGGAGCCTCCTATAATTCACCCCTCCACTTT
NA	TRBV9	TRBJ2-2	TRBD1	CASSNHGTVTGELFF	TGTGCCAGCAGCAACCACGGGACAGTCACCGGGGAGCTGTTTTTT
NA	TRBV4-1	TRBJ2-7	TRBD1	CASSQPTGGRYEQYF	TGCGCCAGCAGCCAGCCTACAGGGGGCAGATACGAGCAGTACTTC
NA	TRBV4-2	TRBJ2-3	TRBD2	CASSQDRLAGGGGDTQYF	TGTGCCAGCAGCCAAGATAGACTAGCGGGAGGGGGTGGGGATACGCAGTATTTT
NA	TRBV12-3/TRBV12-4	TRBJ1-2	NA	CAPSRWGSDGYTF	TGTGCCCCATCCCGGTGGGGGAGTGACGGCTACACCTTC
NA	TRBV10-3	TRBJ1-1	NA	CAISLGGANTEAFF	TGTGCCATCAGCCTCGGGGGGGCTAACACTGAAGCTTTCTTT
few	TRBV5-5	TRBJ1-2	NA	CASSTPGGQGYTF	TGTGCCAGCTCCACCCCCGGAGGACAAGGCTACACCTTC
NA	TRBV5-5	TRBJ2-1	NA	CASSSQGRGDNEQFF	TGTGCCAGCAGCTCCCAGGGGAGGGGGGACAATGAGCAGTTCTTC
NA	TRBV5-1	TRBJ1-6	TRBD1	CASSPRTGRGRDSPLHF	TGCGCCAGCAGCCCGAGGACAGGGCGGGGTCGTGATTCACCCCTCCACTTT
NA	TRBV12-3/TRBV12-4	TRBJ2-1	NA	CASRLRSYNVQFF	TGTGCCAGCAGACTTAGGTCCTACAATGTTCAGTTCTTC
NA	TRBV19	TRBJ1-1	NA	CASSIQASQNTEAFF	TGTGCCAGTAGTATTCAGGCCAGCCAGAACACTGAAGCTTTCTTT